The present T cell receptor (beta chain) was sequenced within a study of blood T cells in healthy people across ages. The V end was cut by 5 bases, the J end by 4 bases, with 15 bases between. The CDR3 consists of 14 residues. Then a second PCR, running about 6 to 12 cycles, was carried out with a sample-barcoded 5' primer and a J-beta primer mix. TCRdb passed the 5' RACE reads through MiXCR, listing each CDR3 protein once. The sample holds some 700,000 distinct CDR3 sequences; about 20% are singletons and the top ten take about 22%. Findings and limits, study-wide: Leaving the PBMCs unsorted stopped any conclusive comparison of naive versus antigen-experienced cells.

Worth noting for this clonotype: Its antigen is as yet unknown.

This sequence originates from a man aged 70 or older in good health. The chain joins TRBV12-3 or TRBV12-4 to TRBJ2-7; D uncertain. The source material was blood. CDR3: CASSLTNAAYEQYF. For the CDR3, the DNA is TGTGCCAGCAGTCTAACTAACGCAGCGTACGAGCAGTACTTC.